The 21 T cell receptor beta chains below come from one sample, sequenced in a study of Ad26.COV2.S vaccination and SARS-CoV-2 variants. Treatment in this sample: roughly 19 received Ad26.COV2.S at low or high dose, single or two shots; roughly 5 received placebo; per-sample allocation not given. Samples came from day 63 after the first vaccine or placebo injection. Data came from immunoSEQ multiplex PCR; TCRdb stores just in-frame clones and leaves some out. The table shows over 400,000 clones, with roughly 90% occurring only once. Here the sequenced sample was peripheral blood, taken in a trial of Ad26.COV2.S vaccine versus placebo. These receptors all come from a person aged 18 to 65 who received the Ad26.COV2.S COVID-19 vaccine or a placebo.

This chain uses TRBV30 with TRBJ2-3; D is uncertain. V was trimmed by 2 bases and J by 1 base, leaving 4 bases between them. The CDR3 runs to 12 residues. Germline lookup yields CDR1 GTSNPN and CDR2 SVGIG (reference sequence). The CDR3: CAWSIRTDTQYF. CDR3 in DNA: TGTGCCTGGAGTATCCGCACAGATACGCAGTATTTT.

V is TRBV6-5 and J is TRBJ1-6; possible D gene TRBD1, 5 bases. This CDR3 contains 13 residues. Germline assignment: CDR1 MNHEY and CDR2 SVGAGI. Trimming removed 7 bases at V and 10 bases at J, with 14 bases between. CDR3 nucleotide sequence: TGTGCCAGCAATTTGGGGGGGGTGTCACCCCTCCACTTT. Protein product: CASNLGGVSPLHF.

The CDR3 region has the DNA TGTGCCAGCAGTTACGCTCCTTGGACAGGGCTCTCTGGCTACACCTTC. Translation: CASSYAPWTGLSGYTF. V is TRBV6-2 or TRBV6-3 and J is TRBJ1-2; 8 nucleotides agree with TRBD1. V dropped 2 bases and J dropped 7; count of bases not matched to a gene: 12. CDR3 length: 16 residues. Germline V gene data show CDR1 as MNHEY and CDR2 as SVGEGT.

This clone was detected only once. The chain has TRBV6-2 or TRBV6-3 and TRBJ2-1, with D possibly being TRBD2 (5 bases). Per germline, CDR1 MNHEY and CDR2 SVGEGT. The CDR3 extends over 12 amino acids. Between the trimmed V and J ends, which lost 0 bases and 9 bases, there was a span of 6 bases. CDR3 in amino acids: CASSYSEGEQFF. As DNA, the CDR3 is TGTGCCAGCAGTTACTCTGAGGGTGAGCAGTTCTTC.

The V gene is TRBV19, the J gene TRBJ2-2; D uncertain. Germline CDR1 and CDR2: LNHDA and SQIVND (reference sequence). This CDR3 contains 16 residues. V was trimmed by 1 base and J by 4 bases, leaving 13 bases between them. The CDR3 DNA reads TGTGCCAGTAGTATAGCGGGCTCTAGGACCACCGGGGAGCTGTTTTTT. Translated: CASSIAGSRTTGELFF.

CDR3 in DNA: TGTGCCAGCAGTTACCAGGAGGCTGAAGCTTTCTTT. It is translated as CASSYQEAEAFF. The rearrangement uses TRBV6-2 or TRBV6-3 and TRBJ1-1; D unresolved. V dropped 2 bases and J dropped 6 bases, with 7 bases sitting between them. Germline values: CDR1 MNHEY, CDR2 SVGEGT. The CDR3 contains 12 residues.

The rearrangement joins TRBV5-1 to TRBJ2-2; 9 nucleotides line up with TRBD2. The CDR3 sequence is 15 residues long. J was trimmed by 7 bases and V by 2 bases; bases with no gene match: 6. Looked up from germline, CDR1 is SGHRS and CDR2 is YFSETQ. The CDR3 DNA is TGCGCCAGCAGCTTATTAGCGGGGGCTAGCGGGGAGCTGTTTTTT. Its protein product is CASSLLAGASGELFF. The full variable domain, completed using reference TRBV5-1 and TRBJ2-2, is KAGVTQTPRYLIKTRGQQVTLSCSPISGHRSVSWYQQTPGQGLQFLFEYFSETQRNKGNFPGRFSGRQFSNSRSEMNVSTLELGDSALYLCASSLLAGASGELFFGEGSRLTVL.

The chain recombines TRBV20-1 with TRBJ1-2; D not certain. This CDR3 is built from 13 residues. In germline, CDR1 is DFQATT, CDR2 SNEGSKA (reference sequence). Trimming removed 3 bases at V and 6 bases at J, with 14 bases between. In DNA, the CDR3 is TGCAGTGCTAGTCTGGGGTTTCCGAATGGCTACACCTTC. Translated, it gives CSASLGFPNGYTF.

The rearrangement uses TRBV11-3 and TRBJ2-5; 8 positions match TRBD2. The CDR3 sequence is 14 residues long. V shed 4 bases and J 2 bases; nucleotides not matched to a gene: 3. Germline V gene lookup returns CDR1 SGHNT and CDR2 YENEEA. The CDR3 loop is CASSYGGDQETQYF. DNA for the CDR3: TGTGCCAGCAGCTACGGGGGGGATCAAGAGACCCAGTACTTC.

The rearrangement uses TRBV9 and TRBJ1-1; D is unresolved. This CDR3 comprises 16 residues. Germline values: CDR1 SGDLS, CDR2 YYNGEE. Trimming shortened V by 3 bases and J by 0 bases, and 15 bases separated the two germline ends. The CDR3 region has the DNA TGTGCCAGCAGCGGTCCCTCCCTGGGATTGAACACTGAAGCTTTCTTT. It specifies CASSGPSLGLNTEAFF.

This chain joins TRBV30 and TRBJ1-1; possibly TRBD1 for D (5 bases). V was shortened by 7 bases and J by 9 bases, with 15 bases between the two germline ends. This CDR3 contains 11 residues. The germline V gene has CDR1 GTSNPN and CDR2 SVGIG (reference sequence). CDR3 protein: CAYIRRGQAFF. The CDR3 DNA reads as TGTGCCTATATCCGAAGGGGACAAGCTTTCTTT.

The chain combines TRBV5-1 with TRBJ2-7, with 7 bases that match TRBD1. Per germline, CDR1 SGHRS and CDR2 YFSETQ. The V and J ends lost 5 bases and 4 bases, in that order; junction bases with no gene match: 6. This CDR3 has 13 amino acids. CDR3 sequence reads: CASSPDRQYEQYF. The CDR3 DNA follows: TGCGCCAGCAGTCCGGACAGGCAATACGAGCAGTACTTC.

The gene calls are TRBV7-9 and TRBJ1-5; 8 bases match TRBD1. CDR3 length: 18 amino acids. J was trimmed by 5 bases and V by 2 bases; bases with no gene match: 14. CDR1 and CDR2 from the germline V gene are SEHNR and FQNEAQ (reference sequence). The CDR3 region is CASSLFPRGPIIHQPQHF. In DNA, the CDR3 is TGTGCCAGCAGCTTATTCCCCAGGGGGCCGATCATCCATCAGCCCCAGCATTTT.

This rearrangement joins TRBV6-4 to TRBJ2-7, with 9 bases that match TRBD2. This CDR3 has 14 amino acids. The J segment lost 6 bases and the V segment lost 2 bases, leaving 5 bases of the junction unmatched. CDR1 is MRHNA, CDR2 SNTAGT, per germline. The CDR3 here is CASSDEAGGSEQYF. CDR3 DNA sequence: TGTGCCAGCAGTGACGAAGCGGGGGGATCCGAGCAGTACTTC.

The chain recombines TRBV28 with TRBJ1-2, with D perhaps matching TRBD1 (5 bases). CDR3 length equals 13 residues. CDR1 and CDR2 (germline): MDHEN, SYDVKM. Trimming shortened V by 7 bases and J by 8 bases, and 17 bases separated the two germline ends. In DNA form, the CDR3 reads TGTGCCAGCACCCCCACGACGGGGGTGGGCTACACCTTC. This sequence encodes CASTPTTGVGYTF.

This clone has just a few counts. The V and J genes are TRBV6-2 or TRBV6-3 and TRBJ1-2; a possible D gene is TRBD1 (6 bases). The germline V and J ends were trimmed by 2 bases and 0 bases, with 10 bases remaining between them. Germline V gene data show CDR1 as MNHEY and CDR2 as SVGEGT. The CDR3 has 15 residues. CDR3 loop: CASSYPGTTNYGYTF. Written as DNA, the CDR3 is TGTGCCAGCAGTTACCCCGGGACAACTAACTATGGCTACACCTTC.

The chain is built from TRBV19 and TRBJ1-2; D not resolved. This CDR3 is built from 11 residues. Germline V CDR1 and CDR2: LNHDA, SQIVND (reference sequence). V lost 3 bases and J 10 bases, leaving 9 bases between the germline ends. The CDR3 reads CASSITETYTF. The CDR3 DNA reads as TGTGCCAGTAGTATTACGGAGACCTACACCTTC.

The J gene is TRBJ2-7, the V gene TRBV5-4; perhaps TRBD2 as D (7 bases). Trimming removed 5 bases from V and 2 bases from J, with 14 bases in between. The CDR3 is 14 residues long. Germline V CDR1 and CDR2: SGHNT, YYREEE (reference sequence). This CDR3 is CASRQGGGPYEQYF. CDR3 sequence (DNA): TGTGCCAGCAGACAGGGCGGGGGTCCCTACGAGCAGTACTTC.

J is TRBJ1-2 and V is TRBV19; 7 bases are shared with TRBD1. The V segment lost 6 bases and the J segment 2 bases; nucleotides outside the gene matches: 3. This CDR3 is 13 amino acids long. In germline, CDR1 is LNHDA, CDR2 SQIVND (reference sequence). The CDR3 protein is CASSPGQNYGYTF. In DNA form, the CDR3 reads TGTGCCAGTAGCCCGGGACAGAACTATGGCTACACCTTC.

The sample holds a few counts of this clone. V is TRBV5-1 and J is TRBJ1-1; TRBD1 matches 9 bases. Trimming cost V 4 bases and J 5 bases; bases outside gene matches: 6. CDR3 length: 14 residues. CDR1 and CDR2 from the germline V gene are SGHRS and YFSETQ. The DNA of the CDR3 is TGCGCCAGCAGCCGCGGGACAGGGCGGACTGAAGCTTTCTTT. It is translated as CASSRGTGRTEAFF.

J is TRBJ2-7 and V is TRBV5-8; D gene uncertain. V was cut by 4 bases and J by 6 bases, with 11 bases left in between. The germline gives CDR1 SGHTS, CDR2 YDEGEE. The length of the CDR3 is 12 residues. DNA for the CDR3: TGTGCCAGCAGCCAAGCTAGGATCGAGCAGTACTTC. It yields the protein CASSQARIEQYF.